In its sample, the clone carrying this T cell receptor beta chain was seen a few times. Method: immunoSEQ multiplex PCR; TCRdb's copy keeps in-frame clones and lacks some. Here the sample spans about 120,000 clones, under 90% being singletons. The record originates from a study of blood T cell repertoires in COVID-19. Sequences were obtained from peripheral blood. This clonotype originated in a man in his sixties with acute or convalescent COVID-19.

CDR3 in amino acids: CASSLDEWGGEQFF. Here the CDR3 DNA reads TGCGCCAGCAGCTTGGATGAGTGGGGAGGTGAGCAGTTCTTC. The J gene is TRBJ2-1, the V gene TRBV5-1, with TRBD2 as a possible D gene (6 bases). The CDR3 loop spans 14 amino acids. Germline CDR1 reads SGHRS; CDR2 reads YFSETQ. V shed 0 bases and J shed 9 bases, with 13 bases lying between them.